This TCR beta chain was documented in a study of a mutant IDH1 vaccine in newly diagnosed glioma. Study details: Before enrollment, the patients had been treated with radiotherapy alone, temozolomide alone, or both together. Most of them had received both.

The time point is: baseline, week 1 (first vaccination visit). Treatment defined: pre-vaccination baseline after standard-of-care therapy. This table comes from immunoSEQ multiplex PCR, and its TCRdb copy is limited to in-frame clones, with some not included. The sample has 12,000 to 15,000 clones, 80% to 90% seen once; the top ten hold 7.5% to 9.5%. General study findings and limits: Across multiple MHC alleles, about 95% of patients had vaccine-induced responses.

As to this clone: Its cognate antigen is unknown.

The source was PBMCs, collected from a glioma patient treated with radiotherapy, temozolomide or both. The clonotype originates from a woman between 40 and 50 years old with glioma. Some clones in this sample may be carry-over from other donors' samples.

CDR3 loop: CASSGLPGPDTQYF. CDR3 nucleotides: TGTGCCAGCAGCGGTCTCCCAGGCCCAGATACGCAGTATTTT. The J gene is TRBJ2-3, the V gene TRBV9; D remains unclear. V gave up 3 bases and J gave up 4 bases, with 12 bases separating them. CDR1 and CDR2 (germline): SGDLS, YYNGEE. The CDR3 runs 14 residues.